This TCR beta chain came from a study of shared clonotypes between healthy human individuals. Measured with immunoSEQ multiplex PCR; TCRdb has only the in-frame clones, and not every one. The sample includes about 960,000 clones, 76% seen only once; the top ten take over 1.3%. The CDR3 totals 12 residues. The germline CDR1 and CDR2 sequences are KGHSH and LQKENI. The V end was cut by 6 bases, the J end by 4 bases, with 9 bases between. The sample taken for sequencing was memory CD4+ T cells sorted from blood. As for subset: CD45RA-negative fraction. This receptor was obtained from a man between 18 and 35 years old in good health. The chain uses TRBV18 and TRBJ1-1; D may be TRBD1 (5 bases). Here the CDR3 DNA reads TGTGCCAGCTCGAAGGGGAGCACTGAAGCTTTCTTT. It translates to CASSKGSTEAFF. Looking up the rest from reference TRBV18 and TRBJ1-1 gives the full variable domain: NAGVMQNPRHLVRRRGQEARLRCSPMKGHSHVYWYRQLPEEGLKFMVYLQKENIIDESGMPKERFSAEFPKEGPSILRIQQVVRGDSAAYFCASSKGSTEAFFGQGTRLTVV.